This TCR beta chain stems from a study of T cell responses to AZD1222 COVID-19 vaccine. Profiled with immunoSEQ multiplex PCR; TCRdb holds only in-frame clones, not every one. The sample has some 130,000 clones; roughly 91% are singletons. Looked up from germline, CDR1 is ENHRY and CDR2 is SYGVKD. Trimming removed 0 bases from V and 3 bases from J; junction bases left unmatched: 7. The CDR3 loop spans 17 amino acids. Sample: peripheral blood, taken 28 days after the second AZD1222 dose. This rearrangement joins TRBV10-3 to TRBJ2-3; TRBD1 matches at 9 bases. The clonotype comes from an adult who received the AZD1222 COVID-19 vaccine. CDR3: CAISESVGTGTTDTQYF. As DNA, the CDR3 is TGTGCCATCAGTGAGTCAGTTGGGACAGGGACGACAGATACGCAGTATTTT.